Reported below is one T cell receptor (beta chain). Sequencing used immunoSEQ multiplex PCR; TCRdb keeps in-frame clones, though not all of them. The sample lists roughly 230,000 clones, more than 75% seen once, with about 6.9% in the top ten. This specimen belongs to a study of blood T cell repertoires in COVID-19. Study in general: Whether acute or convalescent, the COVID-19 samples came from the United States, Italy and Spain.

Material: PBMCs or T cells enriched from blood (not recorded which). The TCR sequence derives from a woman aged 45 to 65 who had been exposed to COVID-19.

In nucleotides, the CDR3 is TGTGCCAGCAGTTTAGACAGGGGAAGGACTGAAGCTTTCTTT. Its translation: CASSLDRGRTEAFF. This chain uses TRBV27 with TRBJ1-1, with 8 nucleotides matching TRBD1. Germline lookup yields CDR1 MNHEY and CDR2 SMNVEV (reference sequence). Germline trimming cut 2 bases from V and 5 bases from J; bases unmatched to any gene: 4. The CDR3 runs to 14 residues.